The rows below give T cell receptor beta chains drawn from one sample of a study of T-cell memory formation after mild COVID-19. One entry per CDR3 protein results from TCRdb running MiXCR on the 5' RACE reads. The sample includes approximately 170,000 distinct CDR3 sequences, about an eighth of them seen just once. Sequenced input: PBMCs or a T cell subset sorted from them (not recorded which). These receptors were obtained from a man aged 18 to 29 who had mild COVID-19 (a few samples of this study predate the infection). Cell type and time point are not known. CDR3s include the opening cysteine and the closing phenylalanine or tryptophan. A D gene is named only where the DNA matches it firmly. A clone size is listed for some rows: how often the clone was seen (once, few, many), or a class if it is expanded.

size: few; D: .; J: TRBJ2-2; V: TRBV18; CDR3: CASSRTDIQIGTGELFF; DNA: TGTGCCAGCTCCCGAACCGACATACAGATAGGGACCGGGGAGCTGTTTTTT
size: few; D: .; J: TRBJ1-2; V: TRBV5-1; CDR3: CASSTGRVDGYTF; DNA: TGCGCCAGCAGCACCGGGAGGGTGGATGGCTACACCTTC
size: .; D: .; J: TRBJ2-2; V: TRBV4-2; CDR3: CASSQGDAADTGELFF; DNA: TGTGCCAGCAGCCAGGGAGACGCTGCGGACACCGGGGAGCTGTTTTTT
size: many; D: .; J: TRBJ2-5; V: TRBV5-1; CDR3: CATKYGQQQETQYF; DNA: TGCGCCACCAAGTACGGACAGCAACAAGAGACCCAGTACTTC
size: .; D: .; J: TRBJ1-5; V: TRBV6-5; CDR3: CASSWSLNQPQHF; DNA: TGTGCCAGCAGTTGGTCTCTTAATCAGCCCCAGCATTTT
size: few; D: TRBD1; J: TRBJ1-1; V: TRBV12-3/TRBV12-4; CDR3: CASSTTRDSEAFF; DNA: TGTGCCAGCAGTACCACCCGGGACAGCGAAGCTTTCTTT
size: few; D: .; J: TRBJ1-1; V: TRBV18; CDR3: CASSPPGGDRTYRGTEAFF; DNA: TGTGCCAGCTCACCACCGGGGGGGGACCGAACCTACCGGGGGACTGAAGCTTTCTTT
size: .; D: .; J: TRBJ1-2; V: TRBV18; CDR3: CASSPGTPPSFGYTF; DNA: TGTGCCAGCTCACCTGGGACACCACCCTCGTTTGGCTACACCTTC
size: few; D: .; J: TRBJ1-5; V: TRBV3-2; CDR3: CASSQEAGRGRQPQHF; DNA: TGTGCCAGCAGCCAAGAGGCAGGCAGGGGGCGGCAGCCCCAGCATTTT
size: few; D: TRBD1; J: TRBJ1-1; V: TRBV29-1; CDR3: CSVDTGGTEAFF; DNA: TGCAGCGTTGATACAGGGGGCACTGAAGCTTTCTTT
size: few; D: TRBD2; J: TRBJ2-5; V: TRBV10-3; CDR3: CAISDLAGGQETQYF; DNA: TGTGCCATCAGTGATTTAGCGGGGGGACAAGAGACCCAGTACTTC
size: many; D: TRBD2; J: TRBJ2-2; V: TRBV25-1; CDR3: CASTEGLLNTGELFF; DNA: TGTGCCAGCACCGAGGGACTATTGAACACCGGGGAGCTGTTTTTT
size: few; D: TRBD2; J: TRBJ2-3; V: TRBV3-1; CDR3: CASSYSGGNTQYF; DNA: TGTGCCAGCAGCTACAGCGGGGGGAATACGCAGTATTTT
size: .; D: .; J: TRBJ1-1; V: TRBV28; CDR3: CASSLAYEAFF; DNA: TGTGCCAGCAGTTTAGCATATGAAGCTTTCTTT
size: .; D: TRBD1; J: TRBJ2-7; V: TRBV19; CDR3: CATRDSYYEQYF; DNA: TGTGCCACCCGGGACAGCTACTACGAGCAGTACTTC
size: .; D: TRBD2; J: TRBJ2-2; V: TRBV24-1; CDR3: CATSDLRGVNTGELFF; DNA: TGTGCCACCAGTGATTTACGGGGGGTCAACACCGGGGAGCTGTTTTTT
size: many; D: TRBD2; J: TRBJ2-4; V: TRBV7-6; CDR3: CASSPRGGLSKNIQYF; DNA: TGTGCCAGCAGCCCGCGGGGGGGCCTCTCCAAAAACATTCAGTACTTC
size: few; D: TRBD1; J: TRBJ1-4; V: TRBV7-9; CDR3: CASSSDRGLFF; DNA: TGTGCCAGCAGCTCCGACAGGGGGCTGTTTTTT
size: many; D: TRBD2; J: TRBJ2-3; V: TRBV7-2; CDR3: CASSLSGGNTDTQYF; DNA: TGTGCCAGCAGCTTAAGCGGGGGGAACACAGATACGCAGTATTTT
size: .; D: .; J: TRBJ2-2; V: TRBV2; CDR3: CASSGMTPRVSGELFF; DNA: TGTGCCAGCAGTGGGATGACCCCTAGAGTTTCCGGGGAGCTGTTTTTT
size: .; D: TRBD1; J: TRBJ1-1; V: TRBV9; CDR3: CASSVDPGTGREAFF; DNA: TGTGCCAGCAGCGTAGACCCCGGGACAGGGAGAGAAGCTTTCTTT
size: .; D: .; J: TRBJ2-1; V: TRBV4-1; CDR3: CASSHPARDPSQFF; DNA: TGCGCCAGCAGCCACCCTGCACGGGATCCGTCGCAGTTCTTC
size: few; D: .; J: TRBJ2-7; V: TRBV29-1; CDR3: CSVVKGQGGEQYF; DNA: TGCAGCGTTGTAAAGGGGCAGGGTGGCGAGCAGTACTTC